This record concerns one TCR beta chain sequence. The antigen is not known. The data were obtained in a study of T-cell reconstitution after alpha-beta-depleted transplantation in children. Overall study findings and caveats: After one year, T-cell counts and TCRbeta diversity mostly came from new T cells. Several hundred rapidly expanded clones from non-depleted graft cells reportedly supplied alpha-beta T cells about two months post-transplant.

Germline loops: CDR1 SGHDT, CDR2 YYEEEE. The trim removed 6 bases at V and 5 bases at J, leaving 6 bases unmatched. The CDR3 is 14 residues long. A library of TCRbeta sequences, prepared with unique molecular identifiers, was generated. TCRdb analysed the PCR reads with MiXCR anew, one entry per CDR3 protein. Seen here are about 250,000 distinct CDR3 sequences, more than 20% observed once, and the top ten hold about 4.8%. This chain links TRBV5-6 with TRBJ2-1, with 9 bases identical to TRBD2. The TCR originated in a female patient younger than 10 who had a stem cell transplant for congenital amegakaryocytic thrombocytopenia, so the T cells may come from the graft donor. This material consisted of PBMCs, mostly from graft donor cells, taken 360 days after TCRalphabeta/CD19-depleted stem cell transplant. As DNA, the CDR3 is TGTGCCAGCACTCTAGCGGGAAACAACAATGAGCAGTTCTTC. Translating gives CASTLAGNNNEQFF.